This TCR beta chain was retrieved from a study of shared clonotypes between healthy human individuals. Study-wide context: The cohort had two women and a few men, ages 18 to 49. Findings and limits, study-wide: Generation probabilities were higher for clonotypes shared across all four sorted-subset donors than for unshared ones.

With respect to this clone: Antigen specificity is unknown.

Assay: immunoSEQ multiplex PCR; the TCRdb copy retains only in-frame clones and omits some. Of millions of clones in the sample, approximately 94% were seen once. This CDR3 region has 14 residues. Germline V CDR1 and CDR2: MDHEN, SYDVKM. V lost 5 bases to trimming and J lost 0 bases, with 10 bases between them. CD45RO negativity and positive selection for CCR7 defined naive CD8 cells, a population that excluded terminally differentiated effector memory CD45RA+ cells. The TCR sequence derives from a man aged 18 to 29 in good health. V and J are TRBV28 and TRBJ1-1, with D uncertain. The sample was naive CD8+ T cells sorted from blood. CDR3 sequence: CASSPTNLNTEAFF. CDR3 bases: TGTGCCAGCAGTCCGACAAATTTGAACACTGAAGCTTTCTTT. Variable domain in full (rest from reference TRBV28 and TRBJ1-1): DVKVTQSSRYLVKRTGEKVFLECVQDMDHENMFWYRQDPGLGLRLIYFSYDVKMKEKGDIPEGYSVSREKKERFSLILESASTNQTSMYLCASSPTNLNTEAFFGQGTRLTVV.